This passage covers 17 T cell receptor beta chains from one sample sequenced in a study of T cells of healthy individuals. TCRdb recomputed calls from the 5' RACE reads with MiXCR, one row per CDR3 protein. The sample lists 40,000 to 65,000 distinct CDR3 sequences, 14% to 15% seen once, with around 15% in the top ten. The source is a human donor in good health.

In its sample, this clonotype ranks as medium-sized. CDR3 protein: CASSYVGYEQYF. CDR3 DNA: TGTGCCAGCAGTTACGTGGGGTACGAGCAGTACTTC. The chain has TRBV6-6 and TRBJ2-7; D remains ambiguous. The germline V gene encodes CDR1 MNHNY and CDR2 SVGAGI (reference sequence). This CDR3 comprises 12 residues. The germline V and J ends were trimmed by 2 bases and 4 bases, with 6 bases remaining between them.

This clonotype was seen only a few times. The chain is built from TRBV2 and TRBJ2-2; D not resolved. This CDR3 contains 13 residues. Per the germline V gene, CDR1 is SNHLY and CDR2 is FYNNEI. Trimming stripped 6 bases from V and 5 bases from J, with 10 bases between. This CDR3 is CASRSAWTGELFF. The CDR3 DNA reads TGTGCCAGCAGGTCAGCCTGGACCGGGGAGCTGTTTTTT.

This clonotype was observed a few times. The rearrangement links TRBV29-1 to TRBJ1-3; D unresolved. The CDR3 has 12 residues. CDR1 SQVTM and CDR2 ANQGSEA come from the germline V gene. DNA for the CDR3: TGCAGTCTGGGGAGCTCTGGAAACACCATATATTTT. It encodes CSLGSSGNTIYF.

This clonotype was seen a few times. CDR3 in amino acids: CASSLARSGSYEQYF. The CDR3 DNA sequence: TGTGCCAGCAGCTTAGCCCGTTCCGGATCCTACGAGCAGTACTTC. The V gene is TRBV11-2, the J gene TRBJ2-7; D is unclear. Between the trimmed V and J ends, which lost 1 base and 1 base, there was a span of 11 bases. The CDR3 contains 15 residues. CDR1 and CDR2 (germline): SGHAT, FQNNGV.

Ten or more counts support this clonotype. The chain couples TRBV4-3 to TRBJ2-7, with 7 bases identical to TRBD1. The CDR3 sequence is 16 residues long. Germline loops: CDR1 LGHNA, CDR2 YSLEER. Losses at the gene ends were 0 bases for V and 0 bases for J; bases not matched to a gene: 5. The CDR3 here is CASSQEATGSSYEQYF. CDR3 nucleotides: TGCGCCAGCAGCCAAGAAGCGACAGGGAGCTCCTACGAGCAGTACTTC.

This clonotype has only one observation. With a much larger clone just one base away, this may be a read error. The chain uses TRBV2 and TRBJ1-5; D not certain. The germline CDR1 and CDR2 sequences are SNHLY and FYNNEI. This CDR3 spans 15 amino acids. The CDR3 loop is CASSEIGIRKQPQHF. The CDR3 coding sequence is TGTGCCAGCAGTGAAATAGGGATCCGCAAACAGCCCCAGCATTTT.

V is TRBV2 and J is TRBJ2-7; 8 bases match TRBD2. The CDR3 extends over 15 amino acids. V lost 7 bases, J lost 9 bases, and 17 bases stayed unmatched. Germline assignment: CDR1 SNHLY and CDR2 FYNNEI. The CDR3 protein is CASIFSAGGSNGQYF. CDR3 DNA sequence: TGTGCCAGCATCTTTTCGGCGGGAGGTAGTAACGGGCAGTACTTC.

This clonotype was counted ten times or more. V is TRBV24-1 and J is TRBJ2-2; perhaps TRBD2 as D (5 bases). V lost 5 bases and J lost 3, with 12 bases in between. CDR1 and CDR2 (germline): KGHDR, SFDVKD. This CDR3 contains 15 residues. CDR3 DNA: TGTGCCACCAGTGTAAGAGGGATGGACACCGGGGAGCTGTTTTTT. It translates to CATSVRGMDTGELFF.

This clonotype was seen at least ten times. The chain employs TRBV7-2 and TRBJ2-2, with D uncertain. The CDR3 runs to 13 residues. CDR1 and CDR2 from the germline V gene are SGHTA and FQGNSA. V shed 2 bases and J shed 7 bases, with 8 bases lying between them. The CDR3 here is CASSLRPDGELFF. The DNA for the CDR3 is TGTGCCAGCAGCTTACGACCCGACGGGGAGCTGTTTTTT.

This chain links TRBV5-1 with TRBJ2-7, with 10 bases matching TRBD2. V shed 0 bases, J shed 7 bases, and the junction held 7 bases outside the gene matches. The CDR3 totals 15 residues. Per germline, CDR1 SGHRS and CDR2 YFSETQ. CDR3 sequence (DNA): TGCGCCAGCAGCTTGGCTCTAGCGGGAGAGGGGGAGCAGTACTTC. Translated: CASSLALAGEGEQYF.

This clonotype occurred once. The chain couples TRBV3-1 to TRBJ2-4; 7 nucleotides line up with TRBD2. Trimming at V came to 0 bases and at J to 5 bases, leaving 10 bases not matched to a gene. CDR3 size: 17 residues. The germline CDR1 and CDR2 sequences are LGHDT and YNNKEL (reference sequence). CDR3 protein: CASSQDYSGARQNIQYF. CDR3 in DNA: TGTGCCAGCAGCCAAGATTACAGCGGGGCGAGACAAAACATTCAGTACTTC.

This clonotype was seen many times. V and J are TRBV19 and TRBJ1-5, with D unresolved. The CDR3 totals 17 residues. Germline V gives CDR1 LNHDA, CDR2 SQIVND (reference sequence). Trimming removed 0 bases at V and 6 bases at J, with 18 bases between. The CDR3 loop reads CASSIDFRERSGQPQHF. CDR3 coding DNA: TGTGCCAGTAGTATAGACTTCCGGGAACGATCGGGTCAGCCCCAGCATTTT.

This clonotype was seen repeatedly, ten times or more. The chain couples TRBV7-2 to TRBJ2-5; 11 bases line up with TRBD2. CDR1 and CDR2 (germline): SGHTA, FQGNSA. This CDR3 has 16 residues. J lost 0 bases, V lost 5 bases, and 5 bases had no gene match. Here the CDR3 DNA reads TGTGCCAGCAGCCCTTTAGCGGGGGGGTACCAAGAGACCCAGTACTTC. This translates into CASSPLAGGYQETQYF. Complete variable domain (other parts from reference TRBV7-2 and TRBJ2-5): GAGVSQSPSNKVTEKGKDVELRCDPISGHTALYWYRQSLGQGLEFLIYFQGNSAPDKSGLPSDRFSAERTGGSVSTLTIQRTQQEDSAVYLCASSPLAGGYQETQYFGPGTRLLVL.

The sample holds many counts of this clonotype. This sequence joins TRBV9 and TRBJ1-5; TRBD1 matches at 7 bases. The trim removed 4 bases at V and 11 bases at J, leaving 15 bases unmatched. The CDR3 spans 15 residues. Looked up from germline, CDR1 is SGDLS and CDR2 is YYNGEE. The CDR3 spells CASSPNPDRVTSQHF. CDR3 DNA sequence: TGTGCCAGCAGCCCCAATCCAGACAGGGTCACGTCCCAGCATTTT. The full variable domain, its missing parts supplied by reference TRBV9 and TRBJ1-5, is DSGVTQTPKHLITATGQRVTLRCSPRSGDLSVYWYQQSLDQGLQFLIQYYNGEERAKGNILERFSAQQFPDLHSELNLSSLELGDSALYFCASSPNPDRVTSQHFGDGTRLSIL.

This clonotype was seen repeatedly, ten times or more. This rearrangement joins TRBV20-1 to TRBJ2-3; D unresolved. V was shortened by 5 bases and J by 1 base, with 4 bases between the two germline ends. This CDR3 has 11 residues. Germline values: CDR1 DFQATT, CDR2 SNEGSKA (reference sequence). CDR3 DNA: TGCAGTGCTGTCGGCACAGATACGCAGTATTTT. It yields the protein CSAVGTDTQYF.

In the case of this clonotype: This could be a read error, since a much larger clone is one nucleotide away. V is TRBV19 and J is TRBJ1-5; D remains unclear. In germline, CDR1 is LNHDA, CDR2 SQIVND (reference sequence). Trimming left V 2 bases short and J 7 bases short, with 9 bases between. The CDR3 sequence is 13 residues long. CDR3 coding DNA: TGTGCCAGTAGTATATGGGTTGAGCAGCCCCAGCATTTT. Translation: CASSIWVEQPQHF. Full variable domain (rest looked up from reference TRBV19 and TRBJ1-5): DGGITQSPKYLFRKEGQNVTLSCEQNLNHDAMYWYRQDPGQGLRLIYYSQIVNDFQKGDIAEGYSVSREKKESFPLTVTSAQKNPTAFYLCASSIWVEQPQHFGDGTRLSIL.

The gene calls are TRBV6-2 or TRBV6-3 and TRBJ2-3, with D possibly TRBD2 on 6 matching bases. Trimming pared 6 bases from V and 2 bases from J, leaving 18 bases between. Per the germline V gene, CDR1 is MNHEY and CDR2 is SVGEGT. This CDR3 contains 16 residues. The CDR3 region is CASSLRESTPTDTQYF. DNA for the CDR3: TGTGCCAGCAGCCTCCGGGAGTCAACCCCCACAGATACGCAGTATTTT.